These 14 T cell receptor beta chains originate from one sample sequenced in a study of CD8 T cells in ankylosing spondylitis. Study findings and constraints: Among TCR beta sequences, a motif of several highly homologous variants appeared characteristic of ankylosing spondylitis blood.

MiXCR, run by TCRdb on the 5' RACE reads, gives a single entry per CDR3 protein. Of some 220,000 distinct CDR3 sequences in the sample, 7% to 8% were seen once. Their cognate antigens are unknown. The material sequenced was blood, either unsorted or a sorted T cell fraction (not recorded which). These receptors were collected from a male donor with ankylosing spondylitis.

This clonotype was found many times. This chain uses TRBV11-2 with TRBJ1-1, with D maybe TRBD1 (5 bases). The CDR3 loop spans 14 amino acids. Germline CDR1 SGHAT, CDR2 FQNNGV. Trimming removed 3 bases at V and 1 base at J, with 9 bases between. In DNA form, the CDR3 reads TGTGCCAGCAGCTTTTATGGGGGGAACACTGAAGCTTTCTTT. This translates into CASSFYGGNTEAFF.

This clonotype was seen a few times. CDR3 loop: CASSYSKDEQFF. As DNA, the CDR3 is TGTGCCAGCAGTTACTCGAAGGACGAGCAGTTCTTC. The chain joins TRBV6-2 or TRBV6-3 to TRBJ2-1; D is uncertain. The CDR3 spans 12 residues. CDR1 is MNHEY and CDR2 is SVGEGT in the germline V gene. V gave up 0 bases and J gave up 10 bases, with 7 bases separating them.

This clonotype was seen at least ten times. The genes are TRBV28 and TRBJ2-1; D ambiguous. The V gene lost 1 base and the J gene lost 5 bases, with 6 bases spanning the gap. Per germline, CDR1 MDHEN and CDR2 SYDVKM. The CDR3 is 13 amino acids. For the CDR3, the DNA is TGTGCCAGCAGTTTATCCGTACACAATGAGCAGTTCTTC. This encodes CASSLSVHNEQFF.

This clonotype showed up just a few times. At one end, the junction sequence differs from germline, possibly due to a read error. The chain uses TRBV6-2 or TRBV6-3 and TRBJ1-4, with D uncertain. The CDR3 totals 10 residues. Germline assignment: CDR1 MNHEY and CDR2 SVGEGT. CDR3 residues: CASRDHEFIF. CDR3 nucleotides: TGTGCCAGCAGAGACCACGAGTTCATATTT.

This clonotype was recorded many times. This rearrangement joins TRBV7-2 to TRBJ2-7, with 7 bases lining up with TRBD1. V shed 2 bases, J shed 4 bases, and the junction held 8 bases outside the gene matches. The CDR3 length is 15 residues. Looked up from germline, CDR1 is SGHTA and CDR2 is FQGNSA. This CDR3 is CASSLTIGGPYEQYF. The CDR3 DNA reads TGTGCCAGCAGCTTAACTATAGGGGGCCCGTACGAGCAGTACTTC.

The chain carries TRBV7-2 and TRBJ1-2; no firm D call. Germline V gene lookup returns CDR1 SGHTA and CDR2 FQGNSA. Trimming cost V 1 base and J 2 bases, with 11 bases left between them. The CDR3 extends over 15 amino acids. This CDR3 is CASSLDGRMNYGYTF. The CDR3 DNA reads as TGTGCCAGCAGCTTAGATGGGAGGATGAACTATGGCTACACCTTC. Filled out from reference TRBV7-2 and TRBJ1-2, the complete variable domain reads GAGVSQSPSNKVTEKGKDVELRCDPISGHTALYWYRQSLGQGLEFLIYFQGNSAPDKSGLPSDRFSAERTGGSVSTLTIQRTQQEDSAVYLCASSLDGRMNYGYTFGSGTRLTVV.

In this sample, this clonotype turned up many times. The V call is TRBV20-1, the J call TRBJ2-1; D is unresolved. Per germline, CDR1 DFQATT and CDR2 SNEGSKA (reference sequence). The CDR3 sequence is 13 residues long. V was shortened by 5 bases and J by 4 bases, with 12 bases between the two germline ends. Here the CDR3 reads CSARMLGYNEQFF. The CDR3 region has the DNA TGCAGTGCTCGAATGTTGGGGTACAATGAGCAGTTCTTC.

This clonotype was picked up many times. This CDR3 is CASSSPRGWDNEQFF. CDR3 nucleotides: TGTGCCAGCAGCTCGCCGAGGGGATGGGACAATGAGCAGTTCTTC. The chain carries TRBV7-6 and TRBJ2-1; either TRBD1 or TRBD2 may fit D (5 bases each). The CDR3 is 15 residues long. The germline V gene encodes CDR1 SGHVS and CDR2 FNYEAQ. Trimming shortened V by 4 bases and J by 5 bases, and 15 bases separated the two germline ends.

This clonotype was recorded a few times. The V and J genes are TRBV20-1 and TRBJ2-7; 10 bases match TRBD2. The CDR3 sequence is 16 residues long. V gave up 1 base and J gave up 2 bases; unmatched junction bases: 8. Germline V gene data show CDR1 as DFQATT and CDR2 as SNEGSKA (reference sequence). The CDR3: CSARVPSGSNPYEQYF. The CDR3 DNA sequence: TGCAGTGCTAGAGTACCTAGCGGGAGTAACCCCTACGAGCAGTACTTC.

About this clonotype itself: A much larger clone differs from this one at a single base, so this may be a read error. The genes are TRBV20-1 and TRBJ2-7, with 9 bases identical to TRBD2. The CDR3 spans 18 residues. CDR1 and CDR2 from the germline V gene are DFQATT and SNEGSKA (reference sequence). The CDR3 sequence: CCARDGASGTLLHYEQYF. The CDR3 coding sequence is TGCTGTGCTAGAGATGGGGCTAGCGGGACCCTTCTCCACTACGAGCAGTACTTC.

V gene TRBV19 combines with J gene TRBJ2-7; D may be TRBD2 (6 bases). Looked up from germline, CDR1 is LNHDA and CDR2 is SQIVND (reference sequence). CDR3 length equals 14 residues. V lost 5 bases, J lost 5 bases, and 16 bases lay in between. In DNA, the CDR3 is TGTGCCAGTAGTCCAGAAGGCGGGATCGACGAGCAGTACTTC. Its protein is CASSPEGGIDEQYF.

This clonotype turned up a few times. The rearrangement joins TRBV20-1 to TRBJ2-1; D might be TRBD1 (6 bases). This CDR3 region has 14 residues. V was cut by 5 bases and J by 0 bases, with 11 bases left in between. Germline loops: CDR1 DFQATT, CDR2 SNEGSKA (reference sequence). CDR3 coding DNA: TGCAGTGCTGAACAGGGCAACTCCTACAATGAGCAGTTCTTC. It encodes CSAEQGNSYNEQFF.

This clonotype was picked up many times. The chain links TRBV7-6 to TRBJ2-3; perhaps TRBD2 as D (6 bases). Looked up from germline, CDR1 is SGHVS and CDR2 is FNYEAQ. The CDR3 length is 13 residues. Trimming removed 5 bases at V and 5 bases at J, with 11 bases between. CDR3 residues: CASSALGGDTQYF. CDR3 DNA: TGTGCCAGCAGCGCCCTGGGAGGAGATACGCAGTATTTT.

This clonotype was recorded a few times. The CDR3 loop reads CASSLSFYRGTDTQYF. In nucleotides, the CDR3 is TGTGCCAGCAGTTTATCTTTCTACCGGGGCACAGATACGCAGTATTTT. J is TRBJ2-3 and V is TRBV27, with D unresolved. The V end lost 0 bases, the J end lost 1 base, and 11 bases lay between the germline ends. This CDR3 has 16 amino acids. CDR1 and CDR2 from the germline V gene are MNHEY and SMNVEV (reference sequence).